The clone carrying this T cell receptor beta chain was found a few times. Its target is unknown. The PCR made use of 60 Vbeta and 13 Jbeta primers. Method: immunoSEQ multiplex PCR; TCRdb's copy keeps in-frame clones and lacks some. Found here are about 120,000 clones, approximately 70% of them singletons; the top ten hold around 8.2%. This sample stems from a study of cytomegalovirus exposure and HLA in healthy donors. Study as a whole: Unique TCRs numbering roughly 80 million, obtained from HLA-typed donors, made up an early data release.

Whole-study findings and limits: A previous analysis found most TCR beta V segments productive roughly 90% or roughly 30% of the time. In the analysis, some V segments, TRBV6-2 and TRBV6-3 included, were excluded as indistinguishable.

Trimming shortened V by 3 bases and J by 4 bases, and 7 bases separated the two germline ends. The CDR3 runs to 12 residues. Germline CDR1 is KGHSH and CDR2 is LQKENI. The origin of this receptor is a man younger than 40 in good health and CMV-seropositive. V is TRBV18 and J is TRBJ2-7; TRBD2 might be the D (5 bases). The sequencing input was PBMCs. In DNA, the CDR3 is TGTGCCAGCTCACCCCGGGGATACGAGCAGTACGTC. It encodes CASSPRGYEQYV.